This TCR beta chain was recovered during a study of blood T cells in healthy people across ages. Turning to the study itself: When template switching was applied, about one barcoded beta molecule was captured per two T cells. Findings of the study overall: Researchers judged that diversity estimates from one million T cells fell short of true values. In these data, TCR beta diversity tracked strongly with naive T cell percentage.

The authors extracted at least 6 micrograms of total RNA per sample. Combining a sample-barcoded 5' primer with a J-beta primer mix, a second PCR ran for about 7 to 11 cycles. TCRdb re-analysed the 5' RACE reads in MiXCR, keeping a single row per CDR3 protein. The sample carries about 1.5 million distinct CDR3 sequences, 42% recorded once. Remarks on this clonotype: Its specificity is not known.

V was shortened by 4 bases and J by 3 bases, with 13 bases between the two germline ends. Germline CDR1 SNHLY, CDR2 FYNNEI. The CDR3 extends over 14 amino acids. The sample consisted of blood. The origin of this receptor is a woman aged 18 to 35 in good health. The V gene is TRBV2, the J gene TRBJ2-7; no definite D call. CDR3 nucleotides: TGTGCCAGCAGTGTACAGCCAGAGTACTACGAGCAGTACTTC. Its translation is CASSVQPEYYEQYF.